This T cell receptor beta chain was recorded in a study of CD8+ T cells in alopecia areata. Study-level results: Normal skin contains resident alphabeta T cells, and these are also sequenced in scalp samples. During tofacitinib treatment, many expanded lesional clones remained in scalp and blood.

RNA extraction and reverse transcription yielded cDNA as sequencing template. Data came from immunoSEQ multiplex PCR; TCRdb stores just in-frame clones and leaves some out. The sample includes some 200,000 clones, 58% of them seen just once. Germline V gene sequence: CDR1 LGHNA, CDR2 YNFKEQ. This CDR3 has 13 residues. V lost 0 bases and J 4 bases, leaving 6 bases between the germline ends. Treatment here: oral pan-JAK inhibitor, 5-10 mg twice daily. Alopecia areata patients had lesional scalp punch biopsies and peripheral blood taken from them. Note on this clone: Its antigen is unknown.

This receptor was obtained from a human donor with alopecia areata. The sample consisted of CD4+ T cells sorted from blood, taken at week 24, from a patient treated with tofacitinib. The chain recombines TRBV4-2 with TRBJ1-2, with D unresolved. CDR3 sequence reads: CASSQDYGYGYTF. The CDR3 bases are TGTGCCAGCAGCCAAGATTATGGCTATGGCTACACCTTC.